This passage covers 3 T cell receptor beta chains from one sample sequenced in a study of cytomegalovirus exposure and HLA in healthy donors. The PCR was carried out with 60 Vbeta primers and 13 Jbeta primers. The method was immunoSEQ multiplex PCR; TCRdb's version includes in-frame clones alone and lacks a portion of them. The table records around 190,000 clones, around 82% of them present only once. Source material: PBMCs. These receptors were obtained from a young woman in good health and CMV-seronegative.

The rearrangement joins TRBV10-3 to TRBJ2-6; 7 nucleotides align to TRBD1. Germline V gene lookup returns CDR1 ENHRY and CDR2 SYGVKD. This CDR3 contains 17 residues. The junction had 7 bases not matched to a gene; V was cut back by 2 bases and J by 3 bases. CDR3 sequence: CAISEDRVTIGANVLTF. DNA for the CDR3: TGTGCCATCAGTGAGGACAGGGTAACGATTGGGGCCAACGTCCTGACTTTC.

The chain combines TRBV9 with TRBJ2-2; possibly TRBD1 for D (5 bases). The CDR3 length is 14 residues. CDR1 SGDLS and CDR2 YYNGEE come from the germline V gene. Trimming shortened V by 4 bases and J by 6 bases, and 13 bases separated the two germline ends. The CDR3 here is CASSFRVGAGELFF. The CDR3 nucleotides are TGTGCCAGCAGCTTCAGGGTTGGGGCCGGGGAGCTGTTTTTT.

This clone was observed a handful of times. V and J are TRBV10-3 and TRBJ2-3; 7 nucleotides line up with TRBD2. From germline, CDR1 is ENHRY and CDR2 SYGVKD. V shed 8 bases and J 0 bases; nucleotides not matched to a gene: 5. This CDR3 contains 14 residues. The CDR3 is CAIGAAGSTDTQYF. The CDR3 region has the DNA TGTGCCATCGGGGCAGCGGGAAGCACAGATACGCAGTATTTT.